This TCR beta chain originates from a study of long-term antiretroviral therapy in people with HIV. The study, taken as a whole, reports: Blood collection from the mid-2000s to the late 2010s possibly occurred under older ART regimens. HIV repertoires spanned narrower CDR3 length ranges than controls. Documentation of ART adherence, viral resistance or therapy changes was absent. The data indicate that diversity increased after ART but remained below transplant donor controls.

Germline assignment: CDR1 LNHNV and CDR2 YYDKDF (reference sequence). J lost 0 bases, V lost 6 bases, and 7 bases had no gene match. The CDR3 is 15 amino acids. Turning to this clone: Antigen: not known.

Survey-level immunoSEQ v3.0 assays were run. The method was immunoSEQ multiplex PCR; TCRdb's version includes in-frame clones alone and lacks a portion of them. Altogether approximately 24,000 clones are present, about four fifths being singletons, with the ten largest covering about a sixth. This receptor was obtained from a woman younger than 30 with HIV. V usage is TRBV15 and J usage is TRBJ2-5, with 7 bases identical to TRBD2. This material consisted of unsorted PBMCs, taken at the start of antiretroviral therapy, before treatment. As DNA, the CDR3 is TGTGCCACCAGAGGAGAACTAGCGAACCAAGAGACCCAGTACTTC. Protein sequence: CATRGELANQETQYF.